This TCR beta chain is from a study of CD8 T cells in ankylosing spondylitis. Overall study findings and caveats: Typical of ankylosing spondylitis blood, it appeared, was a TCR beta motif of about eight highly homologous variants. Earlier reports found some motif variants in synovial fluid and blood in reactive arthritis. According to the report, clones linked to the disease were significantly enriched in matched synovial fluid samples taken from ankylosing spondylitis patients.

Trimming cost V 3 bases and J 4 bases, with 20 bases left between them. In germline, CDR1 is MNHEY, CDR2 SVGEGT. The CDR3 is made up of 17 amino acids. TCRdb used MiXCR to reprocess the 5' RACE reads, holding one entry per CDR3 protein. The table includes 230,000 or so distinct CDR3 sequences, 20% to 30% detected once. This clonotype was found a few times. The antigen is not known. The origin of this receptor is a male donor with ankylosing spondylitis or in good health (not recorded which). The sequencing sample was made of blood, either unsorted or a sorted T cell fraction (not recorded which). The V and J genes are TRBV6-2 or TRBV6-3 and TRBJ2-3; D assignment may be TRBD1 or TRBD2 (6 bases each). Here the CDR3 DNA reads TGTGCCAGCAGTTATCTCGGGGGCCTGGACCATGCAGATACGCAGTATTTT. Translated, it gives CASSYLGGLDHADTQYF.